The subject of this entry is one TCR beta chain. The antigen it recognizes is unknown. Nothing much larger sits one base from this clone, and base qualities are not available. This specimen belongs to a study of blood T cell repertoires in COVID-19 (dated by TCRdb to 2019 to 2021). Broadly, across the study: For ImmuneRACE Cohort 3, a participant was defined as recovered based on two consecutive negative NP/OP PCR tests, clearance by a healthcare professional, or resolution of symptoms. Samples from collaborators originated in the United States, Italy and Spain and spanned both the acute and convalescent phases of COVID-19. The material from the prospective study consisted of cDNA or gDNA derived from T cells, B-cell-depleted T cells, or PBMCs. The dataset comprised deeply sampled blood TCRbeta repertoires from subjects exposed to, actively infected with, or recovered from COVID-19. The repertoires were released in a freely available public database intended as a resource for research on the immune response to SARS-CoV-2. Samples came from the ongoing ImmuneRACE study (first 160 participants) plus 1,254 subjects from 6 global collaborators. Sample metadata almost always included a de-identified subject ID, COVID-19 status, age in years and sex. HLA class I and class II types, where available, came from metadata supplied by the sample provider rather than from assay-based typing.

TCRbeta CDR3 regions were amplified from genomic DNA by means of the immunoSEQ Assay, a bias-controlled multiplex PCR. The authors' analysis ran thus. Within the assay, amplification of reference gene primers was used to estimate how many nucleated cells each sample contained. To quantify the absolute abundance of each unique TCRbeta CDR3 rearrangement, sequence reads were collapsed and filtered. For each sample, productive Simpson clonality was calculated by taking the square root of Simpson's diversity index across productive rearrangements. TCRdb mirrors the immuneACCESS table, restricted to in-frame sequences. Some clones are absent from its copies; in checked studies, under half trace to an unresolved V gene, and the reason for the others is unknown. D and trimming were read from the DNA, whereas the V and J calls and clone size are those reported in that table. For this sample the table gives approximately 200,000 clones, of which around 86% were detected only once. The ten largest clones capture 7% to 9% of the sample.

Per the germline V gene (reference sequence), MNHEY is the CDR1 and SMNVEV is the CDR2. Its CDR3 holds 13 amino acids, cysteine through phenylalanine. The retained sequence is limited to the CDR3, 39 bases, with the frame set at the first base. A distance of 16 bases separates the germline ends of V and J, which lose 5 bases and 9 bases respectively. Broader findings and caveats from the paper: The amount of clinical and demographic metadata varied by source and participant and was provided uncurated.

Participants in the prospective study were enrolled through a virtual design, were aged about 18 to 100 years, and lived in approximately 25 United States geographic areas. In the prospective study, cohorts were assigned on the basis of participant-reported clinical history obtained from a screening survey and a study questionnaire. In the prospective study, mobile phlebotomists collected whole blood, serum and a nasopharyngeal or oropharyngeal swab from each participant. Additional blood draws and questionnaires over a 2-month period could optionally be provided by prospective study participants. Before DNA extraction, blood samples from the prospective study were shipped at room temperature or frozen.

This chain joins TRBV27 to TRBJ1-2; the D gene is possibly TRBD1, with 5 bases matching. Sequenced sample: PBMCs or T cells enriched from blood (not recorded which). The clonotype comes from a man between 25 and 39 years old in a cohort exposed to, infected with or recovered from COVID-19 (not recorded which). The CDR3 loop reads CASSPTGRARYTF. The DNA is as follows: TGTGCCAGCAGTCCCACCGGCAGGGCCCGCTACACCTTC.